This is a list of T cell receptor beta chains from one sample in a study of Ad26.COV2.S vaccination and SARS-CoV-2 variants. Sequencing was performed with immunoSEQ multiplex PCR; in TCRdb, only in-frame clones are kept and a portion is missing. This table has around 400,000 clones, about nine tenths appearing once. The sequences come from peripheral blood, collected in a trial of Ad26.COV2.S vaccine versus placebo. The receptors here all came from a person between 18 and 60 years old who received the Ad26.COV2.S COVID-19 vaccine or a placebo. CDR3s include the opening cysteine and the closing phenylalanine or tryptophan. The D gene is left open where the match is weak. Rows give clone size only sometimes, using once, few, many, or a class for an expanded clone.

clone size: .; D gene: .; CDR3 length: 13; J gene: TRBJ1-2; V gene: TRBV30; CDR3 protein: CAWRWGSNYGYTF; CDR3 DNA: TGTGCCTGGAGGTGGGGAAGCAACTATGGCTACACCTTC
clone size: .; D gene: .; CDR3 length: 13; J gene: TRBJ2-7; V gene: TRBV2; CDR3 protein: CASSEDPLGEQYF; CDR3 DNA: TGTGCCAGCAGTGAGGACCCCCTGGGGGAGCAGTACTTC
clone size: .; D gene: .; CDR3 length: 12; J gene: TRBJ1-1; V gene: TRBV2; CDR3 protein: CASSGDISEAFF; CDR3 DNA: TGTGCCAGCAGTGGGGACATCTCTGAAGCTTTCTTT
clone size: .; D gene: .; CDR3 length: 14; J gene: TRBJ1-1; V gene: TRBV6-5; CDR3 protein: CASSYRGVGTEAFF; CDR3 DNA: TGTGCCAGCAGTTACCGGGGGGTTGGCACTGAAGCTTTCTTT
clone size: .; D gene: TRBD1; CDR3 length: 17; J gene: TRBJ2-2; V gene: TRBV5-4; CDR3 protein: CASSSGQNLRDTGELFF; CDR3 DNA: TGTGCCAGCAGCTCGGGACAGAATCTGCGAGACACCGGGGAGCTGTTTTTT
clone size: .; D gene: .; CDR3 length: 13; J gene: TRBJ2-5; V gene: TRBV29-1; CDR3 protein: CSLMGATQETQYF; CDR3 DNA: TGCTCCCTGATGGGGGCAACTCAAGAGACCCAGTACTTC
clone size: .; D gene: .; CDR3 length: 14; J gene: TRBJ2-7; V gene: TRBV11-1; CDR3 protein: CASSPDQIAYEQYF; CDR3 DNA: TGTGCCAGCAGCCCCGACCAGATAGCCTACGAGCAGTACTTC
clone size: .; D gene: .; CDR3 length: 14; J gene: TRBJ2-2; V gene: TRBV3-1/TRBV3-2; CDR3 protein: CASSQVAGTGELFF; CDR3 DNA: TGTGCCAGCAGCCAAGTGGCAGGGACCGGGGAGCTGTTTTTT
clone size: .; D gene: .; CDR3 length: 15; J gene: TRBJ2-5; V gene: TRBV6-2/TRBV6-3; CDR3 protein: CASSGVGRVQETQYF; CDR3 DNA: TGTGCCAGCAGTGGTGTAGGAAGGGTCCAAGAGACCCAGTACTTC
clone size: once; D gene: .; CDR3 length: 16; J gene: TRBJ1-1; V gene: TRBV4-1; CDR3 protein: CASSPKAPSMNTEAFF; CDR3 DNA: TGCGCCAGCAGCCCGAAGGCCCCTAGTATGAACACTGAAGCTTTCTTT
clone size: .; D gene: TRBD2; CDR3 length: 16; J gene: TRBJ2-1; V gene: TRBV25-1; CDR3 protein: CASSPYSGASYNEQFF; CDR3 DNA: TGTGCCAGCAGTCCCTATAGCGGGGCTTCCTACAATGAGCAGTTCTTC
clone size: .; D gene: TRBD1; CDR3 length: 16; J gene: TRBJ2-5; V gene: TRBV24-1; CDR3 protein: CATSDFGPTGVETQYF; CDR3 DNA: TGTGCCACCAGTGATTTCGGACCGACAGGGGTAGAGACCCAGTACTTC
clone size: .; D gene: .; CDR3 length: 13; J gene: TRBJ1-5; V gene: TRBV12-3/TRBV12-4; CDR3 protein: CASSSAREQPQHF; CDR3 DNA: TGTGCCAGCAGTTCAGCGCGAGAACAGCCCCAGCATTTT
clone size: .; D gene: .; CDR3 length: 15; J gene: TRBJ2-7; V gene: TRBV28; CDR3 protein: CASSLWGTRDYEQYF; CDR3 DNA: TGTGCCAGCAGTTTATGGGGGACCCGTGACTACGAGCAGTACTTC
clone size: .; D gene: .; CDR3 length: 15; J gene: TRBJ1-3; V gene: TRBV5-5; CDR3 protein: CASSDGTYSGNTIYF; CDR3 DNA: TGTGCCAGCAGCGATGGGACATACTCTGGAAACACCATATATTTT
clone size: .; D gene: TRBD1; CDR3 length: 14; J gene: TRBJ2-7; V gene: TRBV19; CDR3 protein: CASSIKKDRAEQYF; CDR3 DNA: TGTGCCAGTAGTATAAAGAAGGACAGGGCCGAGCAGTACTTC
clone size: .; D gene: .; CDR3 length: 14; J gene: TRBJ1-2; V gene: TRBV3-1/TRBV3-2; CDR3 protein: CASSLGTEDYGYTF; CDR3 DNA: TGTGCCAGCAGCCTAGGGACGGAGGACTATGGCTACACCTTC
clone size: .; D gene: .; CDR3 length: 12; J gene: TRBJ2-7; V gene: TRBV27; CDR3 protein: CAAQQVAYEQYF; CDR3 DNA: TGTGCCGCCCAACAAGTTGCCTACGAGCAGTACTTC
clone size: once; D gene: TRBD1; CDR3 length: 15; J gene: TRBJ1-4; V gene: TRBV3-1/TRBV3-2; CDR3 protein: CASSQRQGLNEKLFF; CDR3 DNA: TGTGCCAGCAGCCAACGACAGGGTCTTAATGAAAAACTGTTTTTT
clone size: .; D gene: .; CDR3 length: 16; J gene: TRBJ1-4; V gene: TRBV18; CDR3 protein: CASSPIWRGINEKLFF; CDR3 DNA: TGTGCCAGCTCCCCGATTTGGAGGGGGATAAATGAAAAACTGTTTTTT
clone size: .; D gene: TRBD1; CDR3 length: 17; J gene: TRBJ2-6; V gene: TRBV5-1; CDR3 protein: CASSADRVHSGANVLTF; CDR3 DNA: TGCGCCAGCAGCGCTGACAGGGTACACTCTGGGGCCAACGTCCTGACTTTC
clone size: .; D gene: .; CDR3 length: 15; J gene: TRBJ2-2; V gene: TRBV6-5; CDR3 protein: CASSYSTVGAGELFF; CDR3 DNA: TGTGCCAGCAGTTACTCGACGGTTGGTGCCGGGGAGCTGTTTTTT
clone size: .; D gene: .; CDR3 length: 13; J gene: TRBJ2-2; V gene: TRBV5-1; CDR3 protein: CASSSGANGELFF; CDR3 DNA: TGCGCCAGCAGTTCAGGGGCGAACGGGGAGCTGTTTTTT